This record covers a single T cell receptor (beta chain). Libraries were prepared by immunoSEQ multiplex PCR; TCRdb keeps only in-frame clonotypes and omits some of them. The repertoire consists of roughly 60,000 clones, with about 90% occurring once and the leading ten covering 2% to 2.5%. This specimen belongs to a study of T cell changes during pregnancy in multiple sclerosis. The V gene lost 6 bases and the J gene lost 5 bases, with 18 bases spanning the gap. Germline loops: CDR1 LNHNV, CDR2 YYDKDF (reference sequence). The CDR3 extends over 15 amino acids. The chain employs TRBV15 and TRBJ2-3, with a weak D call TRBD2 (5 bases). This receptor was taken from a female donor in good health, enrolled as a control in a pregnancy study. The sequencing used peripheral blood, collected in the second trimester of pregnancy. CDR3 nucleotides: TGTGCCACCAGACCGAACCGGTTGAGCGGAGATACGCAGTATTTT. This codes for CATRPNRLSGDTQYF.